The TCR beta chain described here comes from a study of T cell repertoires in cytomegalovirus infection. Study information: Epitope selection comprised recently identified HLA-C-restricted CMV epitopes and well-studied HLA-B-restricted CMV epitopes.

The CDR3 length is 16 residues. V gave up 0 bases and J gave up 3 bases, with 14 bases separating them. Looked up from germline, CDR1 is SEHNR and CDR2 is FQNEAQ (reference sequence). Study results and limitations: Cumulative frequency of public TCR beta families picked out carriers of CMV plus the relevant HLA.

Via MiXCR, TCRdb re-called the reads, giving one row per CDR3 protein. The sample contains approximately 910,000 distinct CDR3 sequences, about a third of which appear only once. The sample holds a few counts of this clonotype. Its antigen is unknown. Sequences were derived from cultured CD8+ T cells from PBMCs, sampled from culture after CMV antigen stimulation. This TCR came from a human donor in good health (CMV status not recorded). Some clones in this sample may be carry-over from other donors' samples. The V call is TRBV7-9, the J call TRBJ1-1, with D uncertain. CDR3 nucleotides: TGTGCCAGCAGCTTAGCGCTGAGGGCCGCTGACACTGAAGCTTTCTTT. It is translated as CASSLALRAADTEAFF.